One and the same sample provided the 16 T cell receptor beta chains below, sequenced in a study of CD8+CD57+ T cells in acquired aplastic anemia (dated by TCRdb to the late 2010s). The reads were generated on an Illumina HiSeq 2000. Profiling of TCR beta VDJ combinations and CDR3 sequences used genomic DNA as the template. Starting from the raw public reads, TCRdb applied fastp trimming at Q25, assembled clones with MiXCR and retained in-frame beta chains. Rows with a matching CDR3 protein are joined into one entry that keeps the most common DNA and genes. The table for this sample lists 250,000 to 300,000 distinct CDR3 sequences; around three fifths of them were counted only once. 8% of the sample belongs to the ten largest clones. The sequencing input was sorted CD4+, CD8+, or CD8+CD57+ T cells (not recorded which) from PBMCs. The receptors shown here come from a human donor with severe aplastic anemia or a healthy control (not recorded which).

The chain employs TRBV3-1 and TRBJ2-2; 10 bases are shared with TRBD2. Germline assignment: CDR1 LGHDT and CDR2 YNNKEL (reference sequence). The CDR3 spans 14 residues. V lost 4 bases and J lost 6; bases outside the gene matches: 2. The CDR3 spells CASSLAGGPGELFF. DNA for the CDR3: TGTGCCAGCAGCCTAGCGGGGGGCCCCGGGGAGCTGTTTTTT.

The chain is built from TRBV12-3 or TRBV12-4 and TRBJ1-2; maybe TRBD1 (5 bases). Trimming stripped 5 bases from V and 8 bases from J, with 18 bases between. CDR3 length equals 14 residues. The CDR3 DNA is TGTGCCAGCAGTCCTCAAGGGACGCCCTCGGGCTACACCTTC. Translating gives CASSPQGTPSGYTF.

The V and J genes are TRBV18 and TRBJ2-3, with TRBD2 matching over 8 bases. The CDR3 has 17 amino acids. Germline lookup yields CDR1 KGHSH and CDR2 LQKENI. J was trimmed by 8 bases and V by 2 bases; bases with no gene match: 15. CDR3 nucleotides: TGTGCCAGCTCACCAATTGGTCTCAGCGGGGGCCGGAGTACGCAGTATTTT. It translates to CASSPIGLSGGRSTQYF.

This clonotype was seen repeatedly, ten times or more. J is TRBJ2-7 and V is TRBV2; 7 nucleotides align to TRBD2. The junction had 8 bases not matched to a gene; V was cut back by 10 bases and J by 5 bases. The CDR3 sequence is 12 residues long. Germline V CDR1 and CDR2: SNHLY, FYNNEI. The CDR3 protein is CATQSGLNEQYF. CDR3 nucleotide sequence: TGTGCCACCCAATCGGGACTAAACGAGCAGTACTTC. Drawing the rest from reference TRBV2 and TRBJ2-7, the complete variable domain is EPEVTQTPSHQVTQMGQEVILRCVPISNHLYFYWYRQILGQKVEFLVSFYNNEISEKSEIFDDQFSVERPDGSNFTLKIRSTKLEDSAMYFCATQSGLNEQYFGPGTRLTVT.

The chain is built from TRBV2 and TRBJ2-1, with D perhaps matching TRBD2 (6 bases). The CDR3 is 15 residues long. CDR1 and CDR2 (germline): SNHLY, FYNNEI. The V end lost 10 bases, the J end lost 0 bases, and 16 bases lay between the germline ends. DNA of the CDR3: TGTGCCAACGCTTCTAGCGCGAGCTCCTACAATGAGCAGTTCTTC. Translating gives CANASSASSYNEQFF.

Ten or more counts support this clonotype. The rearrangement joins TRBV20-1 to TRBJ1-5; TRBD1 is a possible D gene (5 bases). Germline V gives CDR1 DFQATT, CDR2 SNEGSKA (reference sequence). CDR3 size: 15 residues. The germline V and J ends were trimmed by 1 base and 4 bases, with 14 bases remaining between them. CDR3 in amino acids: CSARGSAGINQPQHF. CDR3 bases: TGCAGTGCTAGAGGTTCGGCAGGGATTAATCAGCCCCAGCATTTT.

This clonotype was seen repeatedly, ten times or more. The genes are TRBV7-2 and TRBJ2-5; TRBD2 matches at 10 bases. Germline V gene lookup returns CDR1 SGHTA and CDR2 FQGNSA. The V segment lost 5 bases and the J segment 3 bases; nucleotides outside the gene matches: 9. This CDR3 has 16 residues. DNA of the CDR3: TGTGCCAGCAGCCCTACTCCTAGCGGGGGTAAAGAGACCCAGTACTTC. Translated: CASSPTPSGGKETQYF.

The sample holds a few counts of this clonotype. The chain is built from TRBV20-1 and TRBJ1-6; D is ambiguous. Trimming took 3 bases from V and 14 from J, leaving 8 bases between them. Per the germline V gene, CDR1 is DFQATT and CDR2 is SNEGSKA (reference sequence). The CDR3 contains 10 residues. This CDR3 reads CSARETTLHF. The CDR3 DNA reads TGCAGTGCTAGGGAGACCACCCTCCACTTT.

For this clonotype: Mismatch with germline at one junction end may stem from a read error. This chain links TRBV12-3 or TRBV12-4 with TRBJ2-2; 16 positions match TRBD2. This CDR3 comprises 18 residues. CDR3 residues: CASTSLPGLAGGTGELSF. CDR3 nucleotide sequence: TGTGCCAGCACCTCACTCCCGGGACTAGCGGGGGGGACCGGGGAGCTGTCTTTT.

This clonotype was seen only a few times. The CDR3 DNA reads TGCAGCGTTGGAGGCTTAGGTGGCACCCCGGACAGACCAACTGAAGCTTTCTTT. The encoded protein is CSVGGLGGTPDRPTEAFF. The chain is built from TRBV29-1 and TRBJ1-1, with TRBD1 as a possible D gene (6 bases). Trimming stripped 4 bases from V and 5 bases from J, with 29 bases between. This CDR3 has 18 amino acids. Germline V gives CDR1 SQVTM, CDR2 ANQGSEA.

Only a few counts were recorded for this clonotype. Mismatch with germline at one junction end may stem from a read error. This chain joins TRBV30 and TRBJ2-2; 7 nucleotides match TRBD2. The CDR3 runs 15 residues. Looked up from germline, CDR1 is GTSNPN and CDR2 is SVGIG (reference sequence). The CDR3 protein is CASSAGERDTGELFF. CDR3 coding DNA: TGTGCCTCGAGTGCGGGGGAGCGCGACACCGGGGAGCTGTTTTTT.

V usage is TRBV20-1 and J usage is TRBJ2-2, with 7 positions matching TRBD2. Per the germline V gene, CDR1 is DFQATT and CDR2 is SNEGSKA (reference sequence). Trimming removed 6 bases from V and 3 bases from J; junction bases left unmatched: 10. The CDR3 length is 15 residues. CDR3 coding DNA: TGCAGTGCCAGCCGTGGCGGGAGTTACACCGGGGAGCTGTTTTTT. Protein: CSASRGGSYTGELFF.

The chain couples TRBV12-3 or TRBV12-4 to TRBJ2-1; D call uncertain. CDR3 length: 13 amino acids. Deletions cut 5 bases from V and 5 bases from J, with 10 bases between. DNA of the CDR3: TGTGCCAGCAGTCCACTAATCGACAATGAGCAGTTCTTC. Protein sequence: CASSPLIDNEQFF.

This clonotype was counted at least ten times. The V gene is TRBV19, the J gene TRBJ2-3; D is unresolved. The germline gives CDR1 LNHDA, CDR2 SQIVND (reference sequence). V lost 4 bases, J lost 2 bases, and 1 base lay in between. The CDR3 contains 11 residues. The CDR3 reads CASSNTDTQYF. The DNA of the CDR3 is TGTGCCAGTAGTAACACAGATACGCAGTATTTT.

This clonotype has ten or more counts. The V and J genes are TRBV5-8 and TRBJ2-5, with TRBD1 identical over 8 bases. Per the germline V gene, CDR1 is SGHTS and CDR2 is YDEGEE. The CDR3 covers 15 residues. V trimming: 4 bases; J trimming: 1 base; junction bases outside the gene matches: 6. The CDR3 DNA is TGTGCCAGCAGCGTGACAGGGGACTTCCAAGAGACCCAGTACTTC. This encodes CASSVTGDFQETQYF.

The chain couples TRBV7-9 to TRBJ1-4; 7 bases match TRBD1. Germline CDR1 reads SEHNR; CDR2 reads FQNEAQ (reference sequence). The CDR3 runs to 15 residues. Trimming at V came to 5 bases and at J to 4 bases, leaving 7 bases not matched to a gene. DNA for the CDR3: TGTGCCAGCAGCAACCGACAGGGCCTTAATGAAAAACTGTTTTTT. Its protein is CASSNRQGLNEKLFF. Combining the CDR3 with reference TRBV7-9 and TRBJ1-4 gives the whole variable domain DTGVSQNPRHKITKRGQNVTFRCDPISEHNRLYWYRQTLGQGPEFLTYFQNEAQLEKSRLLSDRFSAERPKGSFSTLEIQRTEQGDSAMYLCASSNRQGLNEKLFFGSGTQLSVL.